One T cell receptor (beta chain) is described in this entry. Using immunoSEQ multiplex PCR, the repertoire was profiled, and TCRdb retains in-frame clones only, with some absent. This sample carries 1 million to 1.3 million clones, approximately 80% of them seen once, and the ten largest clones take roughly 0.61%. The germline gives CDR1 SGHRS, CDR2 YFSETQ. The CDR3 runs 14 residues. V shed 1 base and J shed 12 bases, with 17 bases lying between them. The entry originates in a study of shared clonotypes between healthy human individuals. In the study overall: Researchers assigned three CD4 naive, three CD4 memory, two CD8 naive and one CD8 memory plate to each donor.

Sequenced sample: memory CD4+ T cells from PBMCs. Subset of the sample: CD45RA-negative fraction. This TCR came from a man between 18 and 35 years old in good health. Some clones in this sample may be carry-over from other donors' samples. The chain is built from TRBV5-1 and TRBJ2-1; D unresolved. The CDR3 sequence is CASSLRLDPAGQFF. DNA of the CDR3: TGCGCCAGCAGCTTGCGGCTCGATCCTGCAGGGCAGTTCTTC. Complete variable domain (other parts from reference TRBV5-1 and TRBJ2-1): KAGVTQTPRYLIKTRGQQVTLSCSPISGHRSVSWYQQTPGQGLQFLFEYFSETQRNKGNFPGRFSGRQFSNSRSEMNVSTLELGDSALYLCASSLRLDPAGQFFGPGTRLTVL.